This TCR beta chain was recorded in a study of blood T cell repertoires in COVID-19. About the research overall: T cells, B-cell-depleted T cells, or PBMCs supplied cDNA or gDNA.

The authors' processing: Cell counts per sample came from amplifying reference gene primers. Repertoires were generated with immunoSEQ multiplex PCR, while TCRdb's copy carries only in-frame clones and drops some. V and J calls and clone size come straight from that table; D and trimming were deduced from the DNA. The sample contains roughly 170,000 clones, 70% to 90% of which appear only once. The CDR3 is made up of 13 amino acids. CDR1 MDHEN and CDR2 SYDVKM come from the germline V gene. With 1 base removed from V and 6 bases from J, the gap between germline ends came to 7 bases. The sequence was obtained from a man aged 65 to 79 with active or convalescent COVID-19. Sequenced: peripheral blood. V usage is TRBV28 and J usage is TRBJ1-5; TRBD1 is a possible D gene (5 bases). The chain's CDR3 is CASSLLQGQPQHF. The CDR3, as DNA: TGTGCCAGCAGTTTATTGCAGGGTCAGCCCCAGCATTTT.